Below are 30 T cell receptor beta chains sequenced from a single sample in a study of breast tumors, draining lymph nodes, adjacent tissues. TCRdb independently ran MiXCR on the multiplex PCR reads; one entry per CDR3 protein. The sample lists about 12,000 distinct CDR3 sequences, 45% to 50% seen once, with 41% in the top ten. The sample was tumor-adjacent breast tissue. The source of these receptors is a female donor with breast cancer. Some clones in this sample may be carry-over from other donors' samples.

This clonotype is medium-sized within its sample. This sequence joins TRBV9 and TRBJ2-5; 14 bases are shared with TRBD2. This CDR3 contains 18 residues. Germline CDR1 and CDR2: SGDLS and YYNGEE. Unmatched junction bases numbered 8, after V lost 0 bases and J lost 4 bases. CDR3 nucleotides: TGTGCCAGCAGCGTAGGGCGACTAGCGGGAGGGGATCGAGAGACCCAGTACTTC. Its translation: CASSVGRLAGGDRETQYF.

The V call is TRBV7-9, the J call TRBJ2-7; D perhaps matches TRBD1 (6 bases). The CDR3 covers 14 residues. Trimming removed 5 bases at V and 3 bases at J, with 14 bases between. CDR1 and CDR2 (germline): SEHNR, FQNEAQ (reference sequence). DNA for the CDR3: TGTGCCAGCAGCCATCCTAGGGGGAGCTACGAGCAGTACTTC. Translation: CASSHPRGSYEQYF.

This clonotype came up once. This may stem from a read error, because a much larger clone lies one nucleotide away. The DNA of the CDR3 is TGTGCCAGCAGCAGGGCATTGGACACTGAAGCTTTCTTT. It specifies CASSRALDTEAFF. The chain recombines TRBV7-2 with TRBJ1-1; D remains unclear. Germline lookup yields CDR1 SGHTA and CDR2 FQGNSA. Trimming took off 5 bases at V and 3 bases at J, with 10 bases between the two ends. The CDR3 spans 13 residues.

This chain uses TRBV7-6 with TRBJ2-3, with D possibly being TRBD2 (6 bases). This CDR3 spans 14 amino acids. Germline loops: CDR1 SGHVS, CDR2 FNYEAQ. Deletions cut 6 bases from V and 4 bases from J, with 14 bases between. The CDR3: CASSQGEVPDTQYF. The DNA for the CDR3 is TGTGCCAGCAGTCAAGGGGAGGTCCCAGATACGCAGTATTTT.

This clonotype was counted many times. A much bigger clone sits one base away, suggesting this may be a read error. V is TRBV30 and J is TRBJ2-2; tentatively, D is TRBD2 (5 bases). The CDR3 length is 14 residues. Germline loops: CDR1 GTSNPN, CDR2 SVGIG (reference sequence). The V end was cut by 7 bases, the J end by 4 bases, with 16 bases between. This CDR3 is CAFRGDAPTGELFF. In DNA, the CDR3 is TGTGCCTTTCGGGGAGACGCCCCCACCGGGGAGCTGTTTTTT.

This clonotype was found once. The chain has TRBV24-1 and TRBJ2-1; possibly TRBD1 or TRBD2 for D (5 bases each). The V gene lost 3 bases and the J gene lost 11 bases, with 19 bases spanning the gap. CDR1 and CDR2 from the germline V gene are KGHDR and SFDVKD. This CDR3 has 15 amino acids. In nucleotides, the CDR3 is TGTGCCACCAGTGATCCCAAGGGGTACGGGGATAAGCAGTTCTTC. It translates to CATSDPKGYGDKQFF.

The rearrangement joins TRBV7-9 to TRBJ2-3, with TRBD2 matching 10 bases. Germline CDR1 reads SEHNR; CDR2 reads FQNEAQ (reference sequence). The CDR3 contains 16 residues. V shed 6 bases, J shed 6 bases, and the junction held 12 bases outside the gene matches. The CDR3 spells CASSAGLAGAADTQYF. CDR3 bases: TGTGCCAGCAGTGCGGGGCTAGCGGGAGCGGCTGATACGCAGTATTTT.

This clonotype turned up a few times. The chain combines TRBV19 with TRBJ1-2; D is unclear. Trimming shortened V by 2 bases and J by 2 bases, and 9 bases separated the two germline ends. The CDR3 totals 14 residues. Looked up from germline, CDR1 is LNHDA and CDR2 is SQIVND (reference sequence). DNA of the CDR3: TGTGCCAGTAGTATACCGGCAGGCAACTATGGCTACACCTTC. As protein: CASSIPAGNYGYTF.

This clonotype was found many times. A much larger clonotype is one base distant, so this may be a read error. This chain links TRBV9 with TRBJ2-7; TRBD1 might be the D (5 bases). Germline assignment: CDR1 SGDLS and CDR2 YYNGEE. CDR3 size: 14 residues. The CDR3 reads CASSVDGQGGEQSF. The CDR3 DNA reads as TGTGCCAGCAGCGTAGACGGGCAGGGCGGCGAGCAGTCCTTC.

V usage is TRBV2 and J usage is TRBJ2-1; possible D gene TRBD1, 6 bases. Per germline, CDR1 SNHLY and CDR2 FYNNEI. This CDR3 comprises 13 residues. Trimming shortened V by 3 bases and J by 7 bases, and 10 bases separated the two germline ends. This CDR3 reads CASSDRGKNEQFF. The CDR3 DNA is TGTGCCAGCAGTGACAGGGGAAAAAATGAGCAGTTCTTC.

The chain uses TRBV12-3 or TRBV12-4 and TRBJ2-3, with TRBD2 matching 8 bases. The CDR3 length is 15 residues. V gave up 5 bases and J gave up 5 bases; unmatched junction bases: 9. The CDR3 DNA sequence: TGTGCCAGCAGTGATCTAGCGGGTATAGGAGATACGCAGTATTTT. This sequence encodes CASSDLAGIGDTQYF.

This clonotype was seen more than once but under ten times. The chain recombines TRBV15 with TRBJ1-1; D is ambiguous. Trimming stripped 0 bases from V and 8 bases from J, with 7 bases between. The germline V gene encodes CDR1 LNHNV and CDR2 YYDKDF (reference sequence). The CDR3 consists of 12 residues. CDR3 protein: CATSREEKEAFF. The CDR3 nucleotides are TGTGCCACCAGCAGAGAGGAGAAGGAAGCTTTCTTT.

This clonotype has only a few counts. The V and J genes are TRBV7-6 and TRBJ2-3; D is unclear. Germline V lookup: CDR1 SGHVS, CDR2 FNYEAQ. The CDR3 spans 13 residues. Trimming cost V 5 bases and J 2 bases, with 8 bases left between them. The CDR3: CASSPSPTDTQYF. CDR3 DNA sequence: TGTGCCAGCAGCCCATCCCCCACAGATACGCAGTATTTT.

This rearrangement joins TRBV7-8 to TRBJ1-5; 8 bases are a match to TRBD1. The J segment lost 4 bases and the V segment lost 10 bases, leaving 30 bases of the junction unmatched. The CDR3 length is 21 residues. Per the germline V gene, CDR1 is SGHVS and CDR2 is FQNEAQ. The CDR3 DNA follows: TGTGCCACAGGGGGCTTCAGCCCCAGGGCGGGAGCTGCCTGGACGAATCAGCCCCAGCATTTT. It translates to CATGGFSPRAGAAWTNQPQHF.

Worth noting for this clonotype: A much larger clone sits a single nucleotide away, making a read error possible. It is likely a read error, because the conserved phenylalanine at the end of the CDR3 is missing. The J gene is TRBJ1-1, the V gene TRBV12-3 or TRBV12-4; D gene ambiguous. V was pared by 5 bases and J by 0 bases, with 10 bases between. The CDR3 has 14 residues. CDR3 in amino acids: CASSTRTVNTEAFC. CDR3 nucleotides: TGTGCCAGCAGTACTCGGACGGTGAACACTGAAGCTTTCTGT.

This chain joins TRBV2 and TRBJ2-7; D could derive from TRBD1 or TRBD2 (6 bases each). The germline V and J ends were trimmed by 10 bases and 5 bases, with 21 bases remaining between them. This CDR3 contains 14 residues. CDR1 and CDR2 (germline): SNHLY, FYNNEI. The CDR3 DNA follows: TGTGCCACCAGCCCCAAGGGGGGAACCGACGAGCAGTACTTC. As protein: CATSPKGGTDEQYF.

There are many counts of this clonotype. It may be a read error: a sequence one base away is much more abundant. The chain links TRBV6-2 or TRBV6-3 to TRBJ2-2; D is uncertain. The V end lost 5 bases, the J end lost 1 base, and 5 bases lay between the germline ends. From germline, CDR1 is MNHEY and CDR2 SVGEGT. The CDR3 has 13 residues. DNA of the CDR3: TGTGCCAGCAGTCACTGGAACACCGGGGAGCTGTTTTTT. Its protein is CASSHWNTGELFF.

The sample holds many counts of this clonotype. The rearrangement uses TRBV11-3 and TRBJ2-5; D not certain. There are 14 residues in the CDR3. Trimming removed 0 bases at V and 4 bases at J, with 9 bases between. Germline CDR1 and CDR2: SGHNT and YENEEA. CDR3 sequence (DNA): TGTGCCAGCAGCTTAGATGTGGCGGTAGAGACCCAGTACTTC. Translated, it gives CASSLDVAVETQYF.

This clonotype occurred many times. The genes are TRBV6-5 and TRBJ2-5; 11 bases are a match to TRBD2. In germline, CDR1 is MNHEY, CDR2 SVGAGI. J was trimmed by 1 base and V by 5 bases; bases with no gene match: 9. CDR3 length: 17 residues. CDR3 sequence (DNA): TGTGCCAGCAGTAGACTACCACTAGCGGGAGTCCAAGAGACCCAGTACTTC. It encodes CASSRLPLAGVQETQYF.

This clonotype was picked up many times. The J gene is TRBJ2-1, the V gene TRBV20-1; TRBD2 aligns across 13 bases. V shed 1 base and J 7 bases; nucleotides not matched to a gene: 10. Germline lookup yields CDR1 DFQATT and CDR2 SNEGSKA (reference sequence). CDR3 length: 17 residues. The CDR3 reads CSARVPRTSGSGNEQFF. In nucleotides, the CDR3 is TGCAGTGCTAGAGTCCCCAGGACTAGCGGGAGTGGGAATGAGCAGTTCTTC.

This chain uses TRBV2 with TRBJ2-7, with a possible D match to TRBD1 (6 bases). V was clipped by 6 bases and J by 4 bases, with 16 bases between them. Germline CDR1 is SNHLY and CDR2 is FYNNEI. This CDR3 is 14 amino acids long. CDR3 region: CASSGLGRGYEQYF. Written as DNA, the CDR3 is TGTGCCAGCAGCGGCCTTGGCAGGGGTTACGAGCAGTACTTC.

In DNA, the CDR3 is TGTGCTAGTGGTGGCGGTAGCGGGAGCTCCTACAATGAGCAGTTCTTC. Its translation: CASGGGSGSSYNEQFF. V and J are TRBV12-5 and TRBJ2-1; 9 bases align to TRBD2. The germline V gene encodes CDR1 LGHNT and CDR2 FRNRAP. Germline trimming cut 5 bases from V and 0 bases from J; bases unmatched to any gene: 5. This CDR3 is built from 16 residues.

This clonotype was counted many times. A much larger clone differs from this one at a single base, so this may be a read error. This sequence joins TRBV12-3 or TRBV12-4 and TRBJ1-2; 7 nucleotides agree with TRBD1. The ends lost 3 bases at V and 2 bases at J; junction bases unmatched: 12. The CDR3 length is 17 residues. The CDR3 is CASSFIFGQATNYGYTF. In nucleotides, the CDR3 is TGTGCCAGCAGTTTCATTTTCGGACAGGCGACAAACTATGGCTACACCTTC.

This clonotype came up many times. The chain links TRBV7-8 to TRBJ1-4; possible D gene TRBD1, 5 bases. The CDR3 runs 14 residues. Germline V gene lookup returns CDR1 SGHVS and CDR2 FQNEAQ. Trimming removed 5 bases from V and 6 bases from J, with 13 bases in between. The CDR3 here is CASSHGGTDEKLFF. The CDR3 DNA reads as TGTGCCAGCAGCCATGGGGGTACGGATGAAAAACTGTTTTTT.

Sample share makes this clonotype medium-sized. The chain combines TRBV12-3 or TRBV12-4 with TRBJ2-1; D is perhaps TRBD1 (6 bases). There are 13 residues in the CDR3. Trimming took off 5 bases at V and 4 bases at J, with 9 bases between the two ends. The CDR3 bases are TGTGCCAGCAGTAATCAGGGGTACAATGAGCAGTTCTTC. Translating gives CASSNQGYNEQFF.

This clonotype came up once. CDR3 in amino acids: CASSLSPGTANYGYTF. The CDR3 region has the DNA TGTGCCAGCAGCTTATCCCCCGGGACAGCTAACTATGGCTACACCTTC. The chain is built from TRBV7-2 and TRBJ1-2, with TRBD1 identical over 7 bases. Germline CDR1 reads SGHTA; CDR2 reads FQGNSA. V dropped 2 bases and J dropped 0; count of bases not matched to a gene: 6. This CDR3 has 16 residues.

This chain uses TRBV7-2 with TRBJ2-7, with 7 nucleotides matching TRBD2. There are 11 residues in the CDR3. CDR1 and CDR2 from the germline V gene are SGHTA and FQGNSA. The DNA of the CDR3 is TGTGCTATCAGCGGGACTACTGGGCAGTACTTC. Protein sequence: CAISGTTGQYF.

The rearrangement uses TRBV27 and TRBJ1-4; TRBD1 matches at 7 bases. Germline V lookup: CDR1 MNHEY, CDR2 SMNVEV (reference sequence). The CDR3 has 14 residues. With V trimmed by 4 bases and J by 5 bases, 4 bases remained unmatched. CDR3 nucleotides: TGTGCCAGCAGTTCCGGGACAGCAAATGAAAAACTGTTTTTT. It specifies CASSSGTANEKLFF. The entire variable domain, with the rest obtained from reference TRBV27 and TRBJ1-4, is as follows: EAQVTQNPRYLITVTGKKLTVTCSQNMNHEYMSWYRQDPGLGLRQIYYSMNVEVTDKGDVPEGYKVSRKEKRNFPLILESPSPNQTSLYFCASSSGTANEKLFFGSGTQLSVL.

This chain connects TRBV5-8 to TRBJ2-7, with 8 positions matching TRBD1. CDR1 is SGHTS and CDR2 is YDEGEE in the germline V gene. J was trimmed by 7 bases and V by 4 bases; bases with no gene match: 13. The CDR3 runs 15 residues. DNA for the CDR3: TGTGCCAGCAGCGAAAGGACAGGGAATCGTGGGGAGCAGTACTTC. It codes for CASSERTGNRGEQYF.

This clonotype is large within its sample. The CDR3 sequence: CASSLSGVVGYTQYF. The DNA of the CDR3 is TGTGCCAGCAGTTTAAGCGGGGTGGTAGGATATACGCAGTATTTT. The chain carries TRBV12-3 or TRBV12-4 and TRBJ2-3; 7 bases align to TRBD2. This CDR3 region has 15 residues. V lost 2 bases and J lost 7; bases outside the gene matches: 9.